This T cell receptor beta chain was obtained from a study of OX40 agonist ivuxolimab in advanced cancers. Looking at the study overall: Patients undergoing dose escalation presented with hepatocellular carcinoma, melanoma, renal cell or head and neck cancer. Antecedent anti-PD-1, anti-PD-L1 or anti-CTLA-4 therapy was permissible, with roughly 40% having received some.

On this clone: The antigen remains undetermined.

Method: immunoSEQ multiplex PCR; TCRdb's copy keeps in-frame clones and lacks some. This table has under 85,000 clones, around 86% appearing once. V was pared by 4 bases and J by 0 bases, with 10 bases between. The CDR3 has 15 amino acids. Looked up from germline, CDR1 is PRHDT and CDR2 is FYEKMQ (reference sequence). Overall study results and limits: Antigen specificity was not determined for the expanded peripheral T cells.

This TCR derives from an adult with an advanced solid tumor such as melanoma, head and neck, liver or kidney cancer. The gene calls are TRBV13 and TRBJ2-1; D is undetermined. The material was CD4+ or CD8+ T cells sorted from blood, obtained in a trial of the OX40 agonist ivuxolimab. In DNA, the CDR3 is TGTGCCAGCAGCTGGTTACCGGGCTCCTACAATGAGCAGTTCTTC. It yields the protein CASSWLPGSYNEQFF.